A selection of T cell receptor beta chains follows, all from one sample in a study of Graves' ophthalmopathy and Graves' hyperthyroidism. TCRdb re-derived calls from the multiplex PCR reads in MiXCR, one entry per CDR3 protein. Among 680,000 or so distinct CDR3 sequences, over 20% were seen once, and the ten largest hold more than 5.5%. The sample comprised peripheral blood. All receptors come from a woman aged 18-30 years with stable Graves' hyperthyroidism. Some clones in this sample may be carry-over from other donors' samples. CDR3s leave out the opening cysteine and the closing phenylalanine or tryptophan. Only part of the rows carry a size: once, few, many, or a class if the clone is expanded.

J gene | V gene | clone size | CDR3 protein
TRBJ2-2 | TRBV7-3 | many | ASSSDFTGELF
TRBJ1-1 | TRBV4-1 | once | ASSQVGQGVTEAF
TRBJ1-1 | TRBV27 | many | ASSYSRRETEAF
TRBJ1-1 | TRBV10-2 | many | ASHWEGVNTEAF
TRBJ2-6 | TRBV6-5 | many | ASSYLDSRSGANVLT
TRBJ1-6 | TRBV9 | few | ASSVEPEGDRGYSPLH
TRBJ1-1 | TRBV19 | - | ASSSHSTEPEAF
TRBJ1-5 | TRBV27 | - | ASSLFSGLSNQPQH
TRBJ1-3 | TRBV20-1 | many | SARMGHRNTIY
TRBJ1-5 | TRBV6-2/TRBV6-3 | many | ASSLPGTADNQPQH
TRBJ1-5 | TRBV6-4 | many | ASSADRGTRQPQH
TRBJ1-6 | TRBV5-6 | - | ASSLPGGMGSPLH
TRBJ1-1 | TRBV14 | few | ASSQWGRASTEAF
TRBJ2-5 | TRBV6-1 | - | ASRRRTVRETQY
TRBJ1-1 | TRBV5-1 | many | ASSRTTVNTEAF
TRBJ2-2 | TRBV12-3/TRBV12-4 | many | ASRKRQGGTGELF
TRBJ2-7 | TRBV15 | many | ATSRDLYGSYEQY
TRBJ1-5 | TRBV19 | few | ASSIRAGSLQNQPQH
TRBJ2-5 | TRBV6-1 | - | ASSHTKQGALETQY
TRBJ2-7 | TRBV5-5 | many | ASSFSARTYEQY
TRBJ2-7 | TRBV12-3/TRBV12-4 | many | ASSFGRSYEQY
TRBJ2-4 | TRBV28 | many | ASTSGVAIQY
TRBJ1-5 | TRBV6-1 | - | ASSRLGTGNQPQH